This T cell receptor (beta chain) was found in a study of blood T cell repertoires in COVID-19. Study at large: Material from acute and convalescent COVID-19 was sourced from the United States, Italy and Spain.

The data were produced by immunoSEQ multiplex PCR, yet TCRdb's version contains in-frame clones alone and is incomplete. The sample shows about 82,000 clones, around 88% of them seen only once. The CDR3 sequence is 15 residues long. In germline, CDR1 is SGHRS, CDR2 YFSETQ. Trimming at V came to 4 bases and at J to 2 bases, leaving 4 bases not matched to a gene. Participants were aged roughly 18 to 95 years, lived in 24 US areas, and enrolled virtually. Cohorts were based on clinical histories the participants reported. The chain couples TRBV5-1 to TRBJ2-1; TRBD1 matches 9 bases. The clonotype comes from a woman aged 45 to 65 with acute COVID-19. Sample: PBMCs or T cells enriched from blood (not recorded which). The CDR3 DNA is TGCGCCAGCAGCGAGGGACAGGGCACCTACAATGAGCAGTTCTTC. Translation: CASSEGQGTYNEQFF.